What follows are 15 T cell receptor beta chains derived from one specimen sequenced in a study of blood T cell repertoires in COVID-19. TCRdb's table, derived via immunoSEQ multiplex PCR, lists solely in-frame clones and lacks some. The top ten hold roughly 1.9% of the sample, which has about 170,000 clones, 83% seen once. The sequencing input was peripheral blood. All receptors derive from a woman at least 80 years old with acute or convalescent COVID-19.

J is TRBJ2-1 and V is TRBV7-2; 7 bases align to TRBD1. Trimming removed 3 bases from V and 4 bases from J; junction bases left unmatched: 6. The length of the CDR3 is 15 residues. Germline V gene sequence: CDR1 SGHTA, CDR2 FQGNSA. The CDR3 loop is CASSLPGQRYNEQFF. CDR3 bases: TGTGCCAGCAGCTTGCCGGGACAGCGGTACAATGAGCAGTTCTTC.

This sequence joins TRBV7-2 and TRBJ1-6; D call uncertain. The germline CDR1 and CDR2 sequences are SGHTA and FQGNSA. V lost 0 bases to trimming and J lost 7 bases, with 10 bases between them. The CDR3 is 15 amino acids. This CDR3 reads CASSLAPGMNSPLHF. The DNA of the CDR3 is TGTGCCAGCAGCTTAGCCCCGGGTATGAATTCACCCCTCCACTTT.

This chain links TRBV3-1 (or the pseudogene TRBV3-2) with TRBJ2-3, with 12 bases lining up with TRBD1. The CDR3 is 17 amino acids. Germline trimming cut 3 bases from V and 1 base from J; bases unmatched to any gene: 5. In germline, CDR1 is LGHDT, CDR2 YNNKEL (reference sequence). CDR3 nucleotides: TGTGCCAGCAGCCAGGGACAGGGGGCCGCTTGCACAGATACGCAGTATTTT. This gives the protein CASSQGQGAACTDTQYF.

The CDR3 DNA reads as TGCGCCAGCAGCTTGGAGGGGAACATTCAGTACTTC. Translation: CASSLEGNIQYF. The chain carries TRBV5-1 and TRBJ2-4; D is perhaps TRBD1 (5 bases). With 0 bases removed from V and 7 bases from J, the gap between germline ends came to 5 bases. The CDR3 has 12 residues. CDR1 SGHRS and CDR2 YFSETQ come from the germline V gene.

This chain uses TRBV30 with TRBJ2-7; 12 nucleotides agree with TRBD1. This CDR3 region has 13 residues. Germline CDR1 and CDR2: GTSNPN and SVGIG (reference sequence). The junction had 5 bases not matched to a gene; V was cut back by 1 base and J by 10 bases. The CDR3 loop reads CAWSALGQGAQYF. CDR3 nucleotides: TGTGCCTGGAGTGCATTGGGACAGGGGGCACAGTACTTC.

The rearrangement links TRBV5-6 to TRBJ1-1; 9 bases agree with TRBD1. Germline V gene sequence: CDR1 SGHDT, CDR2 YYEEEE. V shed 0 bases, J shed 1 base, and the junction held 4 bases outside the gene matches. There are 16 residues in the CDR3. In DNA, the CDR3 is TGTGCCAGCAGCTTGGGGGACAGGGCGGGGAACACTGAAGCTTTCTTT. Protein sequence: CASSLGDRAGNTEAFF.

This sequence joins TRBV19 and TRBJ2-7, with 16 positions matching TRBD2. There are 15 residues in the CDR3. Per the germline V gene, CDR1 is LNHDA and CDR2 is SQIVND (reference sequence). With 4 bases clipped from V and 5 bases from J, the junction kept 2 bases outside the gene matches. As DNA, the CDR3 is TGTGCCAGTAGTACGGGACTAGCGGGAGGGGACGAGCAGTACTTC. Encoded protein: CASSTGLAGGDEQYF.

In this sample, this clone turned up once. V usage is TRBV11-3 and J usage is TRBJ2-1, with 9 nucleotides matching TRBD1. The CDR3 consists of 15 residues. Germline V gives CDR1 SGHNT, CDR2 YENEEA. After removal of 3 bases from V and 4 bases from J, the junction contained 4 bases not matched to a gene. Here the CDR3 reads CASSLAGQGYNEQFF. The CDR3 nucleotides read TGTGCCAGCAGCTTGGCGGGACAGGGTTACAATGAGCAGTTCTTC.

This chain connects TRBV2 to TRBJ2-5; weak D call: TRBD1 (6 bases). Germline V gene data show CDR1 as SNHLY and CDR2 as FYNNEI. CDR3 length equals 13 residues. Trimming took 4 bases from V and 4 from J, leaving 10 bases between them. CDR3: CASSGDIRETQYF. CDR3 nucleotides: TGTGCCAGCAGTGGGGACATTAGAGAGACCCAGTACTTC.

For this clone: Other DNA sequences within the sample encode an identical CDR3. This rearrangement joins TRBV6-5 to TRBJ2-5; 8 nucleotides align to TRBD1. Germline V CDR1 and CDR2: MNHEY, SVGAGI. This CDR3 is built from 13 residues. V shed 6 bases and J 4 bases; nucleotides not matched to a gene: 4. CDR3 protein: CASRRQGRETQYF. The CDR3 bases are TGTGCCAGCAGAAGACAGGGGCGAGAGACCCAGTACTTC.

The chain couples TRBV7-2 to TRBJ2-3; 7 nucleotides agree with TRBD1. The V segment lost 5 bases and the J segment 0 bases; nucleotides outside the gene matches: 8. Germline assignment: CDR1 SGHTA and CDR2 FQGNSA. CDR3 length: 16 residues. The CDR3 loop is CASSPAGGPSTDTQYF. The CDR3 DNA sequence: TGTGCCAGCAGCCCAGCAGGGGGTCCCAGCACAGATACGCAGTATTTT.

The chain links TRBV18 to TRBJ1-4; 11 bases are a match to TRBD1. The J segment lost 4 bases and the V segment lost 6 bases, leaving 16 bases of the junction unmatched. The CDR3 length is 19 residues. Germline CDR1 is KGHSH and CDR2 is LQKENI. Here the CDR3 DNA reads TGTGCCAGCTCTCTCACAGTCGCGGACAGGGGGCTACTTAATGAAAAACTGTTTTTT. Its translation is CASSLTVADRGLLNEKLFF.

For this clone: A junction boundary mismatches the germline segment, possibly from a read error. This rearrangement joins TRBV5-5 to TRBJ2-7; TRBD1 agrees at 7 bases. Looked up from germline, CDR1 is SGHKS and CDR2 is YYEKEE (reference sequence). The CDR3 consists of 12 residues. CDR3 nucleotides: TGTGCCAGCAGAAGAGACAGGGCCCCACTAAACTTC. Protein product: CASRRDRAPLNF.

The count of this clone is one. This chain joins TRBV14 and TRBJ2-7; a possible D gene is TRBD2 (6 bases). Looked up from germline, CDR1 is SGHDN and CDR2 is FVKESK. The CDR3 loop spans 15 amino acids. Trimming pared 1 base from V and 0 bases from J, leaving 10 bases between. CDR3 protein: CASSQVGGNSYEQYF. The CDR3 DNA reads as TGTGCCAGCAGCCAAGTCGGCGGGAACTCCTACGAGCAGTACTTC.

The CDR3 spells CASSLEREQYF. The CDR3 coding sequence is TGTGCCAGCAGTTTAGAGAGGGAGCAGTACTTC. J is TRBJ2-7 and V is TRBV28; D is unresolved. V was pared by 2 bases and J by 7 bases, with 6 bases between. The germline V gene encodes CDR1 MDHEN and CDR2 SYDVKM. The CDR3 extends over 11 amino acids. Full variable domain (rest looked up from reference TRBV28 and TRBJ2-7): DVKVTQSSRYLVKRTGEKVFLECVQDMDHENMFWYRQDPGLGLRLIYFSYDVKMKEKGDIPEGYSVSREKKERFSLILESASTNQTSMYLCASSLEREQYFGPGTRLTVT.